This entry features one T cell receptor beta chain sequence. Antigen unknown. Treatment indicated: about 20 received Ad26.COV2.S at low or high dose, single or two shots; about 5 received placebo; per-sample allocation not given. Collection of the samples took place on day 63 after the first injection of vaccine or placebo. Expressing Wuhan-strain SARS-CoV-2 spike, an Ad26 vector served as the vaccine. Here immunoSEQ multiplex PCR was the method, and the copy in TCRdb shows in-frame clones only, minus some. The data show more than 400,000 clones, roughly 91% seen once. Trimming stripped 1 base from V and 5 bases from J, with 15 bases between. This CDR3 comprises 15 residues. Germline CDR1 is LGHNA and CDR2 is YNFKEQ. The sample is drawn from a study of Ad26.COV2.S vaccination and SARS-CoV-2 variants. Study in general: Ad26.COV2.S shots went into the muscle once or twice, 56 days apart.

Study observations and caveats: People given the vaccine had a wider spike-specific TCR breadth than placebo recipients did.

This specimen consisted of peripheral blood, obtained in a trial of Ad26.COV2.S vaccine versus placebo. The TCR comes from a person aged 18 to 65 who received the Ad26.COV2.S COVID-19 vaccine or a placebo. The genes are TRBV4-2 and TRBJ2-7; either TRBD1 or TRBD2 may supply D (5 bases each). This CDR3 is CASSQVGGAVHEQYF. The DNA for the CDR3 is TGTGCCAGCAGCCAAGTTGGGGGAGCGGTCCACGAGCAGTACTTC.